Each of the 11 T cell receptor beta chains below was sequenced from the same sample in a study of shared clonotypes between healthy human individuals. CD45RO-negative CD8 cells positively selected for CCR7 made up the naive population, which excluded terminally differentiated effector memory CD45RA+ cells. The protocol was immunoSEQ multiplex PCR, while the TCRdb copy is restricted to in-frame clones and leaves out a portion. The sample holds under 1 million clones, just over 95% seen once. The specimen was naive CD8+ T cells sorted from blood. The receptor source for this set is a man younger than 40 in good health.

The V call is TRBV9, the J call TRBJ2-5; 14 bases are shared with TRBD2. From germline, CDR1 is SGDLS and CDR2 YYNGEE. CDR3 length equals 16 residues. Trimming took 0 bases from V and 4 from J; bases not matched to a gene: 2. DNA for the CDR3: TGTGCCAGCAGCGTAGCGGGACTAGCGGGAGCAGAGACCCAGTACTTC. Translation: CASSVAGLAGAETQYF.

The chain is built from TRBV30 and TRBJ2-3; D unclear. CDR3 length: 11 amino acids. Germline loops: CDR1 GTSNPN, CDR2 SVGIG (reference sequence). Trimming stripped 8 bases from V and 1 base from J, with 7 bases between. CDR3 DNA: TGTGCCGCGTCCGGCACAGATACGCAGTATTTT. The encoded protein is CAASGTDTQYF.

This chain uses TRBV5-1 with TRBJ2-7; 7 positions match TRBD1. The CDR3 runs to 15 residues. J was trimmed by 3 bases and V by 4 bases; bases with no gene match: 10. CDR1 is SGHRS, CDR2 YFSETQ, per germline. The CDR3 DNA sequence: TGCGCCAGCAGCCCCTACAGGGGATCCATCTACGAGCAGTACTTC. It is translated as CASSPYRGSIYEQYF.

This clone was found once. This chain uses TRBV7-9 with TRBJ1-4; weak D call: TRBD1 (6 bases). Between the trimmed V and J ends, which lost 6 bases and 7 bases, there was a span of 15 bases. The germline gives CDR1 SEHNR, CDR2 FQNEAQ (reference sequence). This CDR3 contains 14 residues. CDR3 DNA sequence: TGTGCCAGCAGTCCGCAGGGGATAACTGAAAAACTGTTTTTT. Amino acids: CASSPQGITEKLFF.

The J gene is TRBJ2-3, the V gene TRBV30; possible D gene TRBD1, 5 bases. From germline, CDR1 is GTSNPN and CDR2 SVGIG (reference sequence). Trimming took 2 bases from V and 5 from J, leaving 8 bases between them. The CDR3 covers 12 residues. The CDR3 region is CAWSRGGDTQYF. DNA for the CDR3: TGTGCCTGGAGTAGGGGTGGAGATACGCAGTATTTT.

The chain recombines TRBV28 with TRBJ2-3, with D uncertain. V gave up 5 bases and J gave up 3 bases, with 18 bases separating them. CDR1 and CDR2 (germline): MDHEN, SYDVKM. CDR3 length: 16 residues. DNA for the CDR3: TGTGCCAGCAGTCGACCCCTAGAACGGTTAACAGATACGCAGTATTTT. This translates into CASSRPLERLTDTQYF.

A single count supports this clone. V is TRBV9 and J is TRBJ2-1, with D perhaps matching TRBD1 or TRBD2 (5 bases each). Germline CDR1 is SGDLS and CDR2 is YYNGEE. V was trimmed by 2 bases and J by 3 bases, leaving 18 bases between them. The length of the CDR3 is 17 residues. DNA for the CDR3: TGTGCCAGCAGCGTTAGGCCTGGGGGAGTGGTCTACAATGAGCAGTTCTTC. Protein sequence: CASSVRPGGVVYNEQFF.

The chain has TRBV19 and TRBJ1-2, with D unresolved. V lost 3 bases and J lost 2, with 13 bases in between. This CDR3 comprises 15 residues. Germline assignment: CDR1 LNHDA and CDR2 SQIVND (reference sequence). The CDR3 DNA reads as TGTGCCAGTAGTATTGGGAGTACAGCCAACTATGGCTACACCTTC. Translation: CASSIGSTANYGYTF. Using reference TRBV19 and TRBJ1-2 for the parts outside the CDR3, the full variable domain is DGGITQSPKYLFRKEGQNVTLSCEQNLNHDAMYWYRQDPGQGLRLIYYSQIVNDFQKGDIAEGYSVSREKKESFPLTVTSAQKNPTAFYLCASSIGSTANYGYTFGSGTRLTVV.

This clone was recorded once. The chain joins TRBV7-8 to TRBJ2-7; 8 nucleotides agree with TRBD1. With V trimmed by 4 bases and J by 6 bases, 8 bases remained unmatched. CDR1 is SGHVS, CDR2 FQNEAQ, per germline. CDR3 size: 14 residues. CDR3 DNA: TGTGCCAGCAGCTGGAGAGTGGACAGGGTCGAGCAGTACTTC. It yields the protein CASSWRVDRVEQYF.

CDR3 in DNA: TGTGCCAGCAGTGAAGAGACAGGGAATCAGCCCCAGCATTTT. Translation gives CASSEETGNQPQHF. The chain recombines TRBV6-1 with TRBJ1-5, with 7 bases fitting TRBD1. With 1 base clipped from V and 4 bases from J, the junction kept 1 base outside the gene matches. This CDR3 contains 14 residues. Germline CDR1 MNHNS, CDR2 SASEGT.

The V and J genes are TRBV7-9 and TRBJ2-3, with D uncertain. Per germline, CDR1 SEHNR and CDR2 FQNEAQ (reference sequence). The V end was cut by 4 bases, the J end by 7 bases, with 12 bases between. This CDR3 region has 13 residues. The CDR3 coding sequence is TGTGCCAGCAGCTCGGACCACCCAAATACGCAGTATTTT. Encoded protein: CASSSDHPNTQYF.